One and the same sample provided the 3 T cell receptor beta chains below, sequenced in a study of blood T cell repertoires in COVID-19. Assay: immunoSEQ multiplex PCR; the TCRdb copy retains only in-frame clones and omits some. Of some 150,000 clones in the sample, roughly 80% are singletons; the top ten hold more than 8.5%. Specimen: PBMCs or T cells enriched from blood (not recorded which). The receptors derive from a man aged 45-65 years who had recovered from COVID-19.

The chain has TRBV7-9 and TRBJ2-1; tentatively, D is TRBD1 (6 bases). Germline V CDR1 and CDR2: SEHNR, FQNEAQ (reference sequence). Deletions cut 5 bases from V and 9 bases from J, with 17 bases between. The CDR3 covers 14 residues. The CDR3 protein is CASSAFSGTPEQFF. The CDR3 DNA reads as TGTGCCAGCAGCGCCTTCTCCGGGACACCTGAGCAGTTCTTC.

V usage is TRBV7-2 and J usage is TRBJ2-3, with D tentatively TRBD2 (5 bases). Trimming shortened V by 1 base and J by 3 bases, and 14 bases separated the two germline ends. The CDR3 sequence is 16 residues long. The germline V gene has CDR1 SGHTA and CDR2 FQGNSA. The DNA of the CDR3 is TGTGCCAGCAGCTTAGATGGAACTAGGAAAACAGATACGCAGTATTTT. Amino acid sequence: CASSLDGTRKTDTQYF.

V is TRBV19 and J is TRBJ2-7, with a weak D call TRBD1 (5 bases). Germline values: CDR1 LNHDA, CDR2 SQIVND (reference sequence). V was pared by 4 bases and J by 11 bases, with 12 bases between. The CDR3 consists of 11 residues. This CDR3 is CASSRQGVEYF. The CDR3 DNA follows: TGTGCCAGTAGTAGGCAGGGCGTGGAGTACTTC. The full variable domain, its missing parts supplied by reference TRBV19 and TRBJ2-7, is DGGITQSPKYLFRKEGQNVTLSCEQNLNHDAMYWYRQDPGQGLRLIYYSQIVNDFQKGDIAEGYSVSREKKESFPLTVTSAQKNPTAFYLCASSRQGVEYFGPGTRLTVT.